This TCR beta chain was documented in a study of T cell changes during pregnancy in multiple sclerosis. The CDR3 extends over 18 amino acids. V was cut by 2 bases and J by 2 bases, with 21 bases left in between. Germline CDR1 and CDR2: MNHEY and SMNVEV (reference sequence). Produced via immunoSEQ multiplex PCR; TCRdb's table is partial and in-frame only. Of 40,000 to 55,000 clones detected, just over 90% appear once; the ten largest clones hold about 0.37%. The chain joins TRBV27 to TRBJ2-5, with D perhaps TRBD2 (6 bases). The input for sequencing was CD4+ T cells from peripheral blood mononuclear cells, taken before pregnancy. This TCR was sampled from a female donor with multiple sclerosis, enrolled in a pregnancy study. The CDR3: CASSLGTRGVPRQETQYF. CDR3 sequence (DNA): TGTGCCAGCAGTTTAGGTACGCGCGGGGTCCCGCGACAAGAGACCCAGTACTTC.